The rows below give T cell receptor beta chains drawn from one sample of a study of OX40 agonist ivuxolimab in advanced cancers. The assay was immunoSEQ multiplex PCR, and TCRdb's table has in-frame clones only and misses some. In the table there are about 110,000 clones, roughly 89% of which are singletons. The material sequenced was CD4+ or CD8+ T cells sorted from blood, taken in a trial of the OX40 agonist ivuxolimab. These receptors were taken from an adult with an advanced solid tumor such as melanoma, head and neck, liver or kidney cancer. Each CDR3 is given with its conserved first and last residue. Fields, in order: J gene, clone size, D gene, V gene, CDR3 DNA, CDR3 protein. The D gene is left open where the match is weak. Rows may omit the clone size; those that give it use once, few, many or a size class.

J: TRBJ1-5
size: once
D: .
V: TRBV4-3
DNA: TGCGCCAGCAGCCAGGCCCCGGGAAGCAATCAGCCCCAGCATTTT
CDR3: CASSQAPGSNQPQHF

J: TRBJ1-1
size: .
D: .
V: TRBV5-5
DNA: TGTGCCAGCAGCTTGTTCCAGACAGTGAACACTGAAGCTTTCTTT
CDR3: CASSLFQTVNTEAFF

J: TRBJ2-6
size: .
D: .
V: TRBV30
DNA: TGTGCCTGGAGTGTCACTGGGGCCAACGTCCTGACTTTC
CDR3: CAWSVTGANVLTF

J: TRBJ1-1
size: .
D: .
V: TRBV29-1
DNA: TGCAGCGGTACAGCGAACACTGAAGCTTTCTTT
CDR3: CSGTANTEAFF

J: TRBJ1-1
size: many
D: .
V: TRBV7-2
DNA: TGTGCCAGCAGCTTTGAAAGGAGGTCCACTGAAGCTTTCTTT
CDR3: CASSFERRSTEAFF

J: TRBJ1-1
size: .
D: TRBD1
V: TRBV6-6
DNA: TGTGCCAGCAGTTTGGGACAGCTCAACACTGAAGCTTTCTTT
CDR3: CASSLGQLNTEAFF

J: TRBJ1-1
size: .
D: TRBD1
V: TRBV15
DNA: TGTGCCACCACCCGGGACAGGGTGGTATCCACTGAAGCTTTCTTT
CDR3: CATTRDRVVSTEAFF

J: TRBJ2-1
size: .
D: .
V: TRBV29-1
DNA: TGCAGCGTTCCGGACACGAGAGAGTTCTTC
CDR3: CSVPDTREFF

J: TRBJ1-4
size: .
D: .
V: TRBV13
DNA: TGTGCCAGCAGCTTAGCTGAGGGACAAAATGAAAAACTGTTTTTT
CDR3: CASSLAEGQNEKLFF

J: TRBJ2-7
size: .
D: .
V: TRBV6-5
DNA: TGTGCCAGCAGTTACCTCTTGTACGAGCAGTACTTC
CDR3: CASSYLLYEQYF

J: TRBJ2-3
size: few
D: TRBD2
V: TRBV28
DNA: TGTGCCAGCAGTTTATCACTAGCGGGAGTGGCAGATACGCAGTATTTT
CDR3: CASSLSLAGVADTQYF

J: TRBJ2-1
size: few
D: TRBD1
V: TRBV5-1
DNA: TGCGCCAGCAGCGTGGACAGGGACTACAATGAGCAGTTCTTC
CDR3: CASSVDRDYNEQFF

J: TRBJ2-3
size: .
D: TRBD2
V: TRBV5-1
DNA: TGCGCCAGCAGCTTGTCAGCGGGAGGTACAGATACGCAGTATTTT
CDR3: CASSLSAGGTDTQYF

J: TRBJ1-1
size: once
D: TRBD1
V: TRBV6-5
DNA: TGTGCCAGCAGTTTTCTCCGGGACAGCACTGAAGCTTTCTTT
CDR3: CASSFLRDSTEAFF

J: TRBJ2-2
size: .
D: .
V: TRBV2
DNA: TGTGCCAGCAGTTATGGGAGTCAGAACACCGGGGAGCTGTTTTTT
CDR3: CASSYGSQNTGELFF

J: TRBJ1-1
size: .
D: .
V: TRBV6-6
DNA: TGTGCCAGCAGTAACCTTAAGGACGCTGAAGCTTTCTTT
CDR3: CASSNLKDAEAFF

J: TRBJ1-1
size: .
D: .
V: TRBV6-5
DNA: TGTGCCAGCAGTCCCAGAGTTGGGGGCAGGACGGGAGCTTTCTTT
CDR3: CASSPRVGGRTGAFF

J: TRBJ2-3
size: once
D: TRBD2
V: TRBV19
DNA: TGTGCCAGTAGTATAGGCGGGGGGACAGATACGCAGTATTTT
CDR3: CASSIGGGTDTQYF

J: TRBJ2-2
size: .
D: .
V: TRBV4-1
DNA: TGCGCCAGCAGCCGGCCCGGGAGCACCGGGGAGCTGTTTTTT
CDR3: CASSRPGSTGELFF

J: TRBJ2-7
size: .
D: TRBD2
V: TRBV4-3
DNA: TGCGCCAGCAGCCAAGAACCCCCTACTAGCGGGACAGCCTACGAGCAGTACTTC
CDR3: CASSQEPPTSGTAYEQYF

J: TRBJ2-3
size: .
D: TRBD2
V: TRBV10-3
DNA: TGTGCCATCAGTGAGAGGGCTAGCGGGAGAACAGATACGCAGTATTTT
CDR3: CAISERASGRTDTQYF

J: TRBJ2-2
size: .
D: .
V: TRBV7-3
DNA: TGTGCTAGCAGCTTAGGGACCGCCGGGGAGCTGTTTTTT
CDR3: CASSLGTAGELFF

J: TRBJ2-2
size: .
D: .
V: TRBV23-1
DNA: TGCGCCAGTTCCTGGAAGGTAGCCGGGGAGCTGTTTTTT
CDR3: CASSWKVAGELFF

J: TRBJ1-1
size: .
D: .
V: TRBV7-9
DNA: TGTGCTATCCCGGGAGGGATCGAAGCTTTCTTT
CDR3: CAIPGGIEAFF